The 5 T cell receptor beta chains reported below all come from one sample, sequenced in a study of blood T cell repertoires in COVID-19. Clones were read by immunoSEQ multiplex PCR, and TCRdb kept only the in-frame ones, dropping some. The sample yields approximately 70,000 clones, approximately 91% seen once. Sequenced: peripheral blood. These TCRs come from a human donor with active COVID-19. The donor label of this sample is uncertain.

This clone was detected only once. The CDR3 sequence is CASSNDRINTEAFF. For the CDR3, the DNA is TGCGCCAGCAGCAACGACAGGATAAACACTGAAGCTTTCTTT. V gene TRBV5-1 combines with J gene TRBJ1-1; TRBD1 is a possible D gene (6 bases). The CDR3 totals 14 residues. Germline-derived CDR1 and CDR2 are SGHRS and YFSETQ. The V end lost 4 bases, the J end lost 2 bases, and 12 bases lay between the germline ends.

This clone was observed a single time. This chain uses TRBV12-5 with TRBJ2-5; 7 bases are shared with TRBD1. The CDR3 extends over 16 amino acids. V dropped 0 bases and J dropped 2; count of bases not matched to a gene: 6. In germline, CDR1 is LGHNT, CDR2 FRNRAP. The CDR3 nucleotides read TGTGCTAGTGGTTTGGTAGCCCGACAGGGTCAAGAGACCCAGTACTTC. This encodes CASGLVARQGQETQYF.

The V call is TRBV28, the J call TRBJ1-4; the D gene is possibly TRBD1 (5 bases). Germline CDR1 MDHEN, CDR2 SYDVKM. This CDR3 is built from 17 residues. V was clipped by 7 bases and J by 7 bases, with 25 bases between them. The CDR3 sequence is CASNPGGDRGGVEKLFF. For the CDR3, the DNA is TGTGCCAGCAATCCGGGAGGGGACCGCGGTGGTGTTGAAAAACTGTTTTTT. Full variable domain (remainder filled in from reference TRBV28 and TRBJ1-4): DVKVTQSSRYLVKRTGEKVFLECVQDMDHENMFWYRQDPGLGLRLIYFSYDVKMKEKGDIPEGYSVSREKKERFSLILESASTNQTSMYLCASNPGGDRGGVEKLFFGSGTQLSVL.

This chain uses TRBV7-9 with TRBJ2-1; no definite D call. Germline V gives CDR1 SEHNR, CDR2 FQNEAQ (reference sequence). The germline V and J ends were trimmed by 8 bases and 6 bases, with 5 bases remaining between them. The CDR3 contains 10 residues. CDR3 sequence: CASSRNEQFF. The CDR3 DNA reads TGTGCCAGCTCGCGCAATGAGCAGTTCTTC.

This clone appeared a few times. The chain combines TRBV5-1 with TRBJ1-5, with 7 bases identical to TRBD1. V lost 0 bases and J lost 5; bases outside the gene matches: 5. Germline V gives CDR1 SGHRS, CDR2 YFSETQ. CDR3 length equals 15 residues. CDR3 nucleotide sequence: TGCGCCAGCAGCTTGGAGGGACAGACCGATCAGCCCCAGCATTTT. Its translation: CASSLEGQTDQPQHF.